This T cell receptor beta chain stems from a study of CD8+ T cells in alopecia areata. Extracted from the samples, RNA was reverse transcribed into cDNA to serve as the sequencing template. Profiling relied on immunoSEQ multiplex PCR, and the TCRdb table lists in-frame clones only, not all of them. This table has around 140,000 clones, roughly three fifths appearing once. Unmatched junction bases numbered 5, after V lost 3 bases and J lost 2 bases. CDR1 and CDR2 from the germline V gene are SEHNR and FQNEAQ (reference sequence). CDR3 length: 15 residues. Sequenced material: CD4+ T cells sorted from blood, taken at week 0. The sequence was collected from a human donor with alopecia areata. The gene calls are TRBV7-9 and TRBJ2-7; 9 nucleotides match TRBD1. CDR3 in DNA: TGTGCCAGCAGCTTGGAGGACAGGGGCGCCTACGAGCAGTACTTC. This encodes CASSLEDRGAYEQYF. Drawing the rest from reference TRBV7-9 and TRBJ2-7, the complete variable domain is DTGVSQNPRHKITKRGQNVTFRCDPISEHNRLYWYRQTLGQGPEFLTYFQNEAQLEKSRLLSDRFSAERPKGSFSTLEIQRTEQGDSAMYLCASSLEDRGAYEQYFGPGTRLTVT.